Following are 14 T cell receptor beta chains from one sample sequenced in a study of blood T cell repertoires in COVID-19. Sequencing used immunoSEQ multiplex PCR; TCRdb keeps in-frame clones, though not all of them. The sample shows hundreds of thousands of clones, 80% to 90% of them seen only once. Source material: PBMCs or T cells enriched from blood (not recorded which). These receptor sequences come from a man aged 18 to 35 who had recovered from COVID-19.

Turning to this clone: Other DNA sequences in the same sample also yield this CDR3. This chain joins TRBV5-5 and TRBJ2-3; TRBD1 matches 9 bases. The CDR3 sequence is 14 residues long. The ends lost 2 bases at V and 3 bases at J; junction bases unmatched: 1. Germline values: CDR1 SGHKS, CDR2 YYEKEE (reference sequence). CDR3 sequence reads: CASSFDRGTDTQYF. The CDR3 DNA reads TGTGCCAGCAGCTTTGACAGGGGGACAGATACGCAGTATTTT.

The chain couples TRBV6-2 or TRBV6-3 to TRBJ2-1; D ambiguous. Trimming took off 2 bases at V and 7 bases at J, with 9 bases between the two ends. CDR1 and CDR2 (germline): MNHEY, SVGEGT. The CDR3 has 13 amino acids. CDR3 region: CASSYRVLNEQFF. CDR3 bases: TGTGCCAGCAGTTACAGAGTCCTTAATGAGCAGTTCTTC.

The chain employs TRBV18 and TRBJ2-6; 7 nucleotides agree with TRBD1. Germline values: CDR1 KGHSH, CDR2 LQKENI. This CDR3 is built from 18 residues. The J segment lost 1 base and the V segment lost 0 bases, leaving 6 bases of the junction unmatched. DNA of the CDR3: TGTGCCAGCTCACCACCGACAGGGTACGAGTCTGGGGCCAACGTCCTGACTTTC. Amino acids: CASSPPTGYESGANVLTF.

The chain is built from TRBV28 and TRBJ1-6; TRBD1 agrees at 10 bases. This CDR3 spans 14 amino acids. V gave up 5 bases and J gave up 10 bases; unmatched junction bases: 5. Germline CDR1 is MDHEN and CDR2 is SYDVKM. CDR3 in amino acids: CASSPGTGVSPLHF. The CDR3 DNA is TGTGCCAGCAGTCCCGGGACAGGGGTATCACCCCTCCACTTT.

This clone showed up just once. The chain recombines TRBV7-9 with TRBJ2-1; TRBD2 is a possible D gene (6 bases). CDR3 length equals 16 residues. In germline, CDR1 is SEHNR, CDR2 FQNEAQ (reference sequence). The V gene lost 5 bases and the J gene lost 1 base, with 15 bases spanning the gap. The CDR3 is CASSPSGRGSYNEQFF. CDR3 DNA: TGTGCCAGCAGCCCCTCGGGGCGGGGATCCTACAATGAGCAGTTCTTC.

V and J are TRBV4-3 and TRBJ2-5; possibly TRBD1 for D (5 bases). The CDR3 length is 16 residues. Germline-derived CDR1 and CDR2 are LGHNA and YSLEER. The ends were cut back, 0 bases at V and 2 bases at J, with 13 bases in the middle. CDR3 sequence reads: CASSQDGHRLQETQYF. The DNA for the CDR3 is TGCGCCAGCAGCCAAGATGGTCACAGGTTACAAGAGACCCAGTACTTC.

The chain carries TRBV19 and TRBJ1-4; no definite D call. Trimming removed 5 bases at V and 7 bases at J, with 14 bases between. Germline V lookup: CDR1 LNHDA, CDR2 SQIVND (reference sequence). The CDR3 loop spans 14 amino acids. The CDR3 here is CASSLQTGVEKLFF. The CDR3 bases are TGTGCCAGTAGTTTACAGACCGGGGTTGAAAAACTGTTTTTT.

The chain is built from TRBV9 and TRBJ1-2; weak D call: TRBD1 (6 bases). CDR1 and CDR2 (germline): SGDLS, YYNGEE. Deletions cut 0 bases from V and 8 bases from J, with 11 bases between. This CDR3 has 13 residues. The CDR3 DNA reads TGTGCCAGCAGCGTAGGGACAGAGGGGGGCTACACCTTC. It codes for CASSVGTEGGYTF.

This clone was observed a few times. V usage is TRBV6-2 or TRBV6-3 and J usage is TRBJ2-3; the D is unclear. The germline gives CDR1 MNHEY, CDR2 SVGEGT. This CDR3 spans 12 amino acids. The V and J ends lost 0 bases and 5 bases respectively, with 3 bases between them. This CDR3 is CASSYSKDTQYF. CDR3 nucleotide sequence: TGTGCCAGCAGTTACTCTAAAGATACGCAGTATTTT.

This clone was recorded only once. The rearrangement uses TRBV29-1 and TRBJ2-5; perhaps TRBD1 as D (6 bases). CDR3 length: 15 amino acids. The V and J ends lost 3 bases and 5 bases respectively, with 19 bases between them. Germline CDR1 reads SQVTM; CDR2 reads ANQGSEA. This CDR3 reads CSVDITGSTGETQYF. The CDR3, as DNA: TGCAGCGTTGATATTACAGGGTCGACTGGGGAGACCCAGTACTTC.

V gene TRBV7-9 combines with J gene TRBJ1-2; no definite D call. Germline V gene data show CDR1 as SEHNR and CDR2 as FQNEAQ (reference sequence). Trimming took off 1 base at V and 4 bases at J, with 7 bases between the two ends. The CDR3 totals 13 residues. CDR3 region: CASSLGWSYGYTF. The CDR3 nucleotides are TGTGCCAGCAGCTTAGGGTGGAGCTATGGCTACACCTTC. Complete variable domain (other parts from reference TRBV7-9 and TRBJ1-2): DTGVSQNPRHKITKRGQNVTFRCDPISEHNRLYWYRQTLGQGPEFLTYFQNEAQLEKSRLLSDRFSAERPKGSFSTLEIQRTEQGDSAMYLCASSLGWSYGYTFGSGTRLTVV.

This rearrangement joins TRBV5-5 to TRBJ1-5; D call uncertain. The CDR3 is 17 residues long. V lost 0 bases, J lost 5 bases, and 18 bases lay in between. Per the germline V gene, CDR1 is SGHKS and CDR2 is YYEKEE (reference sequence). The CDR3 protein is CASSLEPDGGRHQPQHF. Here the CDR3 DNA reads TGTGCCAGCAGCTTGGAGCCGGACGGAGGGCGCCATCAGCCCCAGCATTTT.

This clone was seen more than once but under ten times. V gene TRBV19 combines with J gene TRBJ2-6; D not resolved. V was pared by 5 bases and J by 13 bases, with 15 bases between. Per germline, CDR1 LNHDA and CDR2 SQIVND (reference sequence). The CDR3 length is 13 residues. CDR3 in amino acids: CASSLPERSVLTF. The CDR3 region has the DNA TGTGCCAGTAGTCTTCCTGAGAGATCGGTCCTGACTTTC. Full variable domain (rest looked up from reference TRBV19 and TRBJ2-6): DGGITQSPKYLFRKEGQNVTLSCEQNLNHDAMYWYRQDPGQGLRLIYYSQIVNDFQKGDIAEGYSVSREKKESFPLTVTSAQKNPTAFYLCASSLPERSVLTFGAGSRLTVL.

CDR3 region: CASSFGQSYEQYF. The CDR3 bases are TGTGCCAGCAGCTTTGGACAGTCCTACGAGCAGTACTTC. The rearrangement uses TRBV5-6 and TRBJ2-7, with D tentatively TRBD1 (6 bases). The CDR3 has 13 residues. CDR1 is SGHDT, CDR2 YYEEEE, per germline. Between the trimmed V and J ends, which lost 2 bases and 1 base, there was a span of 7 bases.